This T cell receptor (beta chain) was captured in a study of cytomegalovirus exposure and HLA in healthy donors. Study-wide findings and caveats: In vitro confirmation showed a few CMV-associated chains to be CMV antigen specific. DRB1 showed the most TCR associations and HLA-C the fewest in a later analysis, as rates varied by HLA locus.

Amplification used 60 Vbeta primers and 13 Jbeta primers. The repertoire was sequenced with immunoSEQ multiplex PCR; TCRdb's copy has only in-frame clones and lacks some. Its listing shows about 160,000 clones. The V gene's germline CDR1 is SGHRS and CDR2 YFSETQ. V lost 2 bases and J 4 bases, leaving 9 bases between the germline ends. The CDR3 covers 14 residues. Points on this clone: Its matching antigen is unknown.

The rearrangement uses TRBV5-1 and TRBJ2-2; D perhaps matches TRBD2 (5 bases). The TCR sequence derives from a woman aged 55-69 years in good health and CMV-seronegative. Sequenced sample: PBMCs. The CDR3 region is CASSFFTSTGELFF. The CDR3 DNA follows: TGCGCCAGCAGCTTTTTTACTAGCACCGGGGAGCTGTTTTTT.